Listed below are T cell receptor beta chains from one sample, sequenced in a study of cytomegalovirus exposure and HLA in healthy donors. Measured with immunoSEQ multiplex PCR; TCRdb has only the in-frame clones, and not every one. Of approximately 120,000 clones in the sample, 74% are singletons; the top ten hold 4% to 4.5%. Sequenced material: PBMCs. Receptor source: a woman aged 45-65 years in good health and CMV-seropositive. Both conserved end residues are part of each CDR3. A D gene is named only where the DNA matches it firmly. Size values are once, few and many counts, or a class for expanded clones, and some rows have none.

TRBJ2-7	TRBD1	.	TRBV2	CASSWDRDDEQYF	TGTGCCAGCAGTTGGGACAGGGACGACGAGCAGTACTTC
TRBJ2-3	TRBD2	.	TRBV7-8	CASSNPNGGAGDTQYF	TGTGCCAGCAGCAACCCAAACGGGGGGGCTGGAGATACGCAGTATTTT
TRBJ1-2	TRBD1	.	TRBV7-9	CASSPYEQGAWNGYTF	TGTGCCAGCAGCCCATATGAACAGGGGGCTTGGAATGGCTACACCTTC
TRBJ1-2	.	.	TRBV4-1	CASSQDTAASGGYTF	TGCGCCAGCAGCCAAGATACAGCTGCCTCAGGGGGCTACACCTTC
TRBJ1-3	TRBD1	.	TRBV29-1	CSVESSGTGPGGNTIYF	TGCAGCGTTGAATCGTCAGGGACAGGGCCAGGGGGAAACACCATATATTTT
TRBJ2-7	TRBD1	.	TRBV2	CASRPGQGFNEQYF	TGTGCCAGCAGACCGGGACAGGGGTTCAACGAGCAGTACTTC
TRBJ2-2	TRBD1	.	TRBV2	CASRRTGPTGELFF	TGTGCCAGCAGGAGGACAGGGCCCACCGGGGAGCTGTTTTTT
TRBJ2-7	TRBD1	.	TRBV5-8	CASSVGTGGGFDEQYF	TGTGCCAGCAGCGTGGGAACAGGGGGTGGTTTCGACGAGCAGTACTTC
TRBJ2-7	.	.	TRBV28	CASSQYEQYF	TGTGCCAGCAGCCAGTACGAGCAGTACTTC
TRBJ2-7	TRBD1	.	TRBV6-5	CASSYTGDSYEQYF	TGTGCCAGCAGTTACACAGGGGACTCCTACGAGCAGTACTTC
TRBJ2-5	.	.	TRBV7-9	CASSLRDQETQYF	TGTGCCAGCAGCTTACGGGATCAAGAGACCCAGTACTTC
TRBJ2-5	.	.	TRBV2	CASSEDKLSETQYF	TGTGCCAGCAGTGAGGACAAATTAAGTGAGACCCAGTACTTC
TRBJ2-2	.	.	TRBV19	CASSRASVVTGELFF	TGTGCCAGTAGTAGGGCTAGCGTAGTCACCGGGGAGCTGTTTTTT
TRBJ2-7	.	.	TRBV19	CASSMGQGTSYEQYF	TGTGCCAGTAGTATGGGGCAGGGCACCTCCTACGAGCAGTACTTC
TRBJ2-4	.	.	TRBV27	CASGASGKNIQYF	TGTGCCAGCGGGGCCTCTGGCAAAAACATTCAGTACTTC
TRBJ1-5	.	.	TRBV18	CASSPRGPGDQPQHF	TGTGCCAGCTCACCACGTGGCCCCGGGGATCAGCCCCAGCATTTT
TRBJ1-3	.	.	TRBV7-6	CASSLVYSGNTIYF	TGTGCCAGCAGCTTAGTATACTCTGGAAACACCATATATTTT
TRBJ1-2	.	.	TRBV4-1	CASSYRTGGYGYTF	TGCGCCAGCAGCTATAGGACGGGAGGATATGGCTACACCTTC
TRBJ2-2	.	.	TRBV19	CASSIDPGLTGELFF	TGTGCCAGTAGTATAGATCCGGGGTTAACCGGGGAGCTGTTTTTT
TRBJ1-1	TRBD1	.	TRBV5-6	CASSWNRGTEAFF	TGTGCCAGCAGCTGGAACAGGGGAACTGAAGCTTTCTTT
TRBJ2-3	.	few	TRBV11-3	CASSPVPLGALRDTQYF	TGTGCCAGCAGTCCGGTCCCTCTGGGGGCCCTCCGGGATACGCAGTATTTT
TRBJ1-4	TRBD1	.	TRBV19	CASSMTGQSIQKLFF	TGTGCCAGTAGTATGACGGGACAGTCGATCCAAAAACTGTTTTTT
TRBJ2-7	.	.	TRBV13	CASSRDGGFDEQYF	TGTGCCAGCAGCCGGGATGGGGGCTTCGACGAGCAGTACTTC
TRBJ1-5	.	once	TRBV19	CASSINEGGLDQPQHF	TGTGCCAGTAGTATTAACGAGGGGGGGTTGGATCAGCCCCAGCATTTT
TRBJ1-6	.	few	TRBV13	CASSLGPRIDHNSPLHF	TGTGCCAGCAGCTTAGGTCCTAGGATTGACCATAATTCACCCCTCCACTTT
TRBJ2-3	.	.	TRBV21-1	CASSNLAGLTDTQYF	TGTGCCAGCAGCAATCTAGCGGGGCTCACAGATACGCAGTATTTT
TRBJ1-4	.	.	TRBV6-5	CASSRQVFNEKLFF	TGTGCCAGCAGTCGACAGGTTTTTAATGAAAAACTGTTTTTT
TRBJ2-2	.	.	TRBV29-1	CSVLFSGELFF	TGCAGCGTTCTGTTTTCCGGGGAGCTGTTTTTT
TRBJ1-1	.	.	TRBV5-1	CASSFTPNTEAFF	TGCGCCAGCAGCTTTACACCGAACACTGAAGCTTTCTTT
TRBJ1-1	.	.	TRBV2	CASSYYTEAFF	TGTGCCAGCAGTTATTACACTGAAGCTTTCTTT
TRBJ2-5	TRBD2	.	TRBV5-6	CASSLGTRSETQYF	TGTGCCAGCAGCTTGGGGACTAGATCGGAGACCCAGTACTTC
TRBJ2-2	.	.	TRBV28	CASSPPRVTGELFF	TGTGCCAGCAGCCCTCCCCGGGTCACCGGGGAGCTGTTTTTT